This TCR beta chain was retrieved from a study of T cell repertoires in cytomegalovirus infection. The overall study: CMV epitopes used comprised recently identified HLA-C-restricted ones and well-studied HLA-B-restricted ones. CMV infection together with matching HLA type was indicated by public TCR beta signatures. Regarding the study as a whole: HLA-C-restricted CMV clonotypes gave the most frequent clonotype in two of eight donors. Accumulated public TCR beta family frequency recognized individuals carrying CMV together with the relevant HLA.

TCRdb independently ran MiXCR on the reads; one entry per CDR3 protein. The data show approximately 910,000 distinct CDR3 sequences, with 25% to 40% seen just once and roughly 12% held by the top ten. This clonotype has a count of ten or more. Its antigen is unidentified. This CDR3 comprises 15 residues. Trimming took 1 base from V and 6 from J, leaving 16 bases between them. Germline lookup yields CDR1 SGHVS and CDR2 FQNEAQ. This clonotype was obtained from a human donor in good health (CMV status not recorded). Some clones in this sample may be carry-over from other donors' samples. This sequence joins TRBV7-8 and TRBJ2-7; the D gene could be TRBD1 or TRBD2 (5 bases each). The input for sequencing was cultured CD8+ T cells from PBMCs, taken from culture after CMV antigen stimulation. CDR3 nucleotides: TGTGCCAGCAGCTTAGGTCAGGCCCCGAGGGGCGAGCAGTACGTC. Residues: CASSLGQAPRGEQYV.